Listed here are 32 T cell receptor beta chains from one sample, sequenced in a study of CXCR3-negative and CXCR3-positive naive CD8 T cells. Their recognized antigens are unknown. The libraries of TRB cDNA were constructed through 5' RACE using UMI labels. Reprocessing the 5' RACE reads, TCRdb reports a single entry for every CDR3 protein and omits DNA. This listing includes 85,000 to 130,000 distinct CDR3 sequences. General study findings and limits: When CXCR3-positive naive cells were set against CXCR3-negative naive cells, the former had more hydrophobic TRB CDR3s.

Sequencing was done on a sample of naive CXCR3+ CD8+ T cells from blood. Subset in this sample: CD45RO-CCR7+CD27+CD95- naive CD8+ T cells expressing CXCR3 (TNR3+). The receptor source for this set is a human donor in good health. Some clones in this sample may be carry-over from other donors' samples.

The chain combines TRBV27 with TRBJ1-1; no DNA is available, so the TRBD1 call from TCRdb remains unchecked. Germline CDR1 MNHEY, CDR2 SMNVEV (reference sequence). The CDR3 extends over 16 amino acids. The CDR3 is CASRSTHQGYDTEAFF.

The V and J genes are TRBV12-3 or TRBV12-4 and TRBJ2-6. The CDR3 loop spans 13 amino acids. The CDR3 sequence is CASSLAGANVLTF.

The rearrangement links TRBV27 to TRBJ2-7; checking the TCRdb D call of TRBD1 is not possible without DNA. The CDR3 length is 15 residues. Per the germline V gene, CDR1 is MNHEY and CDR2 is SMNVEV (reference sequence). This CDR3 is CASSLRTGTSYEQYF.

The gene calls are TRBV12-3 or TRBV12-4 and TRBJ1-2; absent DNA, TCRdb's TRBD1 call cannot be checked. The CDR3 contains 14 residues. This CDR3 is CASSVDRGAPGYTF.

The CDR3 spells CASSFRVVGELFF. This chain joins TRBV12-3 or TRBV12-4 and TRBJ2-2. The CDR3 totals 13 residues.

This chain joins TRBV11-3 and TRBJ2-1. This CDR3 comprises 11 residues. Germline-derived CDR1 and CDR2 are SGHNT and YENEEA. CDR3 sequence reads: CASSLDNEQFF.

The chain carries TRBV29-1 and TRBJ2-7; absent DNA, TCRdb's TRBD1 call cannot be checked. Germline V gives CDR1 SQVTM, CDR2 ANQGSEA. This CDR3 comprises 12 residues. CDR3 loop: CSGVGATYEQYF.

V is TRBV13 and J is TRBJ1-3; no DNA is available, so the TRBD1 call from TCRdb remains unchecked. The CDR3 sequence is 15 residues long. From germline, CDR1 is PRHDT and CDR2 FYEKMQ (reference sequence). CDR3 amino acids: CASSLGQGNGNTIYF.

The CDR3 sequence is CAISESPQGASPQHF. The chain couples TRBV10-3 to TRBJ1-5; TCRdb returns TRBD1, unconfirmable since there is no DNA. CDR1 and CDR2 from the germline V gene are ENHRY and SYGVKD. The CDR3 sequence is 15 residues long.

The J gene is TRBJ2-7, the V gene TRBV6-6. Germline CDR1 and CDR2: MNHNY and SVGAGI (reference sequence). The CDR3 spans 12 residues. The CDR3 loop is CASSYRDGEQYF.

V usage is TRBV3-1 and J usage is TRBJ2-5; the D call of TRBD1 rests on TCRdb alone, since no DNA is present to check it. In germline, CDR1 is LGHDT, CDR2 YNNKEL (reference sequence). CDR3 length: 14 residues. This CDR3 reads CASSQAAGVETQYF.

The V and J genes are TRBV11-2 and TRBJ1-6. CDR3 size: 14 residues. CDR1 is SGHAT, CDR2 FQNNGV, per germline. CDR3 residues: CASSRGPYNSPLHF.

The chain employs TRBV7-9 and TRBJ2-5; TCRdb outputs TRBD1, but without DNA this stays unchecked. Germline V gives CDR1 SEHNR, CDR2 FQNEAQ (reference sequence). The CDR3 is 17 residues long. CDR3: CASSLTPLTGGGETQYF. The full variable domain, rest sourced from reference TRBV7-9 and TRBJ2-5, is DTGVSQNPRHKITKRGQNVTFRCDPISEHNRLYWYRQTLGQGPEFLTYFQNEAQLEKSRLLSDRFSAERPKGSFSTLEIQRTEQGDSAMYLCASSLTPLTGGGETQYFGPGTRLLVL.

This sequence joins TRBV7-9 and TRBJ1-2. The CDR3 sequence is 15 residues long. Germline CDR1 and CDR2: SEHNR and FQNEAQ (reference sequence). The CDR3 loop reads CASSPWEAGAYGYTF.

CDR3 protein: CASSLSTYSNQPQHF. The chain carries TRBV7-8 and TRBJ1-5. CDR3 length equals 15 residues. The germline V gene encodes CDR1 SGHVS and CDR2 FQNEAQ.

CDR3 protein: CSARDSRAADTQYF. This sequence joins TRBV20-1 and TRBJ2-3. Germline V gene sequence: CDR1 DFQATT, CDR2 SNEGSKA (reference sequence). This CDR3 region has 14 residues.

The chain is built from TRBV14 and TRBJ2-7. The CDR3 covers 13 residues. Germline values: CDR1 SGHDN, CDR2 FVKESK. This chain's CDR3 is CASSRAASYEQYF.

This chain links TRBV29-1 with TRBJ1-2. Germline V gene lookup returns CDR1 SQVTM and CDR2 ANQGSEA. The CDR3 loop spans 13 amino acids. CDR3 amino acids: CSVEGGFNYGYTF.

This chain links TRBV6-5 with TRBJ2-5; the TCRdb call, TRBD1, lacks DNA for checking. The CDR3 contains 14 residues. Germline-derived CDR1 and CDR2 are MNHEY and SVGAGI. Here the CDR3 reads CASSYAGGQETQYF.

The chain has TRBV7-2 and TRBJ2-3; checking the TCRdb D call of TRBD2 is not possible without DNA. There are 19 residues in the CDR3. Per the germline V gene, CDR1 is SGHTA and CDR2 is FQGNSA. Here the CDR3 reads CASSLASREGLLSSDTQYF.

The chain employs TRBV30 and TRBJ2-1. Per germline, CDR1 GTSNPN and CDR2 SVGIG (reference sequence). The CDR3 totals 11 residues. The CDR3 reads CAWSTGNEQFF.

J is TRBJ2-7 and V is TRBV12-3 or TRBV12-4; TCRdb's assignment of TRBD1 cannot be checked, as there is no DNA. The CDR3 is 15 residues long. The chain's CDR3 is CASSQEGGPPYEQYF.

The V gene is TRBV3-1, the J gene TRBJ2-7; TCRdb reports TRBD1, a call that lacks DNA to check it against. Germline V gene lookup returns CDR1 LGHDT and CDR2 YNNKEL (reference sequence). The CDR3 contains 14 residues. This chain's CDR3 is CASAKVPGHYEQYF.

This chain links TRBV20-1 with TRBJ2-7; the D call of TRBD2 rests on TCRdb alone, since no DNA is present to check it. CDR1 and CDR2 (germline): DFQATT, SNEGSKA (reference sequence). The CDR3 loop spans 15 amino acids. CDR3 in amino acids: CSARDSTSESYEQYF.

The V gene is TRBV29-1, the J gene TRBJ1-4; TCRdb proposes TRBD1, but this gene call is untestable without DNA. Germline CDR1 and CDR2: SQVTM and ANQGSEA. This CDR3 is built from 13 residues. The CDR3 here is CSARQSTTEKLFF.

The rearrangement joins TRBV9 to TRBJ2-3; TCRdb picks TRBD2, but there is no DNA to check that call. There are 15 residues in the CDR3. From germline, CDR1 is SGDLS and CDR2 YYNGEE. The CDR3 is CASGTSRGATDTQYF.

This chain connects TRBV12-3 or TRBV12-4 to TRBJ2-5. This CDR3 comprises 13 residues. The CDR3 reads CASSLGIGMTQYF.

This rearrangement joins TRBV28 to TRBJ1-2; TCRdb indicates TRBD1, and absent DNA this call remains unverified. CDR3 length: 17 amino acids. The germline gives CDR1 MDHEN, CDR2 SYDVKM. The CDR3: CASSPIDRPEASDGYTF.

The V gene is TRBV6-2 or TRBV6-3, the J gene TRBJ2-5; TCRdb gives TRBD1 as the D gene, but with no DNA this cannot be confirmed. The CDR3 spans 17 residues. The V gene's germline CDR1 is MNHEY and CDR2 SVGEGT. CDR3 sequence reads: CASSYSIAQGKEETQYF.

The rearrangement links TRBV6-2 or TRBV6-3 to TRBJ2-1; TCRdb's D gene call, TRBD2, goes unchecked for lack of DNA. Germline V CDR1 and CDR2: MNHEY, SVGEGT. The CDR3 runs 15 residues. CDR3 sequence: CASSPSSVPWNEQFF.

This chain uses TRBV7-9 with TRBJ2-7; TCRdb outputs TRBD2, but without DNA this stays unchecked. This CDR3 region has 14 residues. Per germline, CDR1 SEHNR and CDR2 FQNEAQ (reference sequence). CDR3 amino acids: CASSLWTDEGEQYF.

This rearrangement joins TRBV27 to TRBJ1-2; the D call from TCRdb, TRBD1, cannot be confirmed without DNA. CDR1 is MNHEY, CDR2 SMNVEV, per germline (reference sequence). This CDR3 spans 13 amino acids. CDR3 region: CASSPGQNYGYTF.